Below are 8 T cell receptor beta chains sequenced from a single sample in a study of CD8 T cells in ankylosing spondylitis. TCRdb used MiXCR to reprocess the 5' RACE reads, holding one entry per CDR3 protein. The table has about 160,000 distinct CDR3 sequences, approximately 20% seen once. Specimen: blood, either unsorted or a sorted T cell fraction (not recorded which). The origin of the receptors is a male donor with ankylosing spondylitis or in good health (not recorded which).

There are many counts of this clonotype. The J gene is TRBJ1-6, the V gene TRBV5-1, with TRBD1 matching 8 bases. The CDR3 is 16 residues long. Unmatched junction bases numbered 12, after V lost 4 bases and J lost 9 bases. Per the germline V gene, CDR1 is SGHRS and CDR2 is YFSETQ. The CDR3 protein is CASSPGQGSVISPLHF. CDR3 coding DNA: TGCGCCAGCAGCCCCGGACAGGGAAGCGTGATTTCACCCCTCCACTTT.

Comments on this clonotype: A much larger clone is a single base away; this may be a read error. The chain has TRBV2 and TRBJ2-7; TRBD1 matches at 8 bases. Germline V gene sequence: CDR1 SNHLY, CDR2 FYNNEI. J lost 6 bases, V lost 0 bases, and 7 bases had no gene match. This CDR3 spans 15 amino acids. The CDR3 DNA is TGTGCCAGCAGTGAAGCGACAGGGGTGTACAGCGAGCAGTACTTC. It specifies CASSEATGVYSEQYF.

This clonotype was observed at least ten times. V gene TRBV5-1 combines with J gene TRBJ2-2; D may be TRBD1 or TRBD2 (5 bases each). V was clipped by 4 bases and J by 3 bases, with 13 bases between them. Germline-derived CDR1 and CDR2 are SGHRS and YFSETQ. The CDR3 covers 15 residues. The CDR3 reads CASSPETADTGELFF. CDR3 DNA: TGCGCCAGCAGCCCGGAGACAGCGGACACCGGGGAGCTGTTTTTT.

This clonotype turned up a few times. CDR3 in DNA: TGTGCCAGCGGTGCGGGGACTCTCGATACGCAGTATTTT. Its translation is CASGAGTLDTQYF. The J gene is TRBJ2-3, the V gene TRBV19; the D gene is possibly TRBD2 (6 bases). CDR3 length: 13 amino acids. V gave up 9 bases and J gave up 6 bases, with 16 bases separating them. Germline V gene sequence: CDR1 LNHDA, CDR2 SQIVND (reference sequence).

There are many counts of this clonotype. The chain has TRBV5-4 and TRBJ2-1; 11 bases line up with TRBD2. Trimming took 1 base from V and 10 from J; bases not matched to a gene: 7. Looked up from germline, CDR1 is SGHNT and CDR2 is YYREEE (reference sequence). The CDR3 runs 15 residues. The DNA of the CDR3 is TGTGCCAGCAGCTTGTTGCTAGCGGGAGGAGGCGAGCAGTTCTTC. This gives the protein CASSLLLAGGGEQFF.

The chain is built from TRBV12-3 or TRBV12-4 and TRBJ2-1; TRBD1 is a possible D gene (6 bases). Trimming removed 8 bases from V and 5 bases from J, with 19 bases in between. There are 15 residues in the CDR3. For the CDR3, the DNA is TGTGCCAGCTCCTCCCCTCCCTGGGGGCACAATGAGCAGTTCTTC. Translation: CASSSPPWGHNEQFF.

The table lists this clonotype with many counts. The chain joins TRBV24-1 to TRBJ2-1, with D perhaps matching TRBD2 (6 bases). V lost 1 base and J 5 bases, leaving 14 bases between the germline ends. The CDR3 is 16 amino acids. From germline, CDR1 is KGHDR and CDR2 SFDVKD. This CDR3 is CATSDFGSSVDNEQFF. Here the CDR3 DNA reads TGTGCCACCAGTGATTTTGGTTCTAGCGTTGACAATGAGCAGTTCTTC.

This clonotype has a count of ten or more. The V gene is TRBV20-1, the J gene TRBJ2-1; 10 bases line up with TRBD2. CDR1 is DFQATT, CDR2 SNEGSKA, per germline (reference sequence). CDR3 size: 13 residues. Unmatched junction bases numbered 4, after V lost 2 bases and J lost 9 bases. The CDR3 here is CSARLAGVAEQFF. The CDR3 bases are TGCAGTGCTAGACTAGCGGGAGTAGCTGAGCAGTTCTTC.